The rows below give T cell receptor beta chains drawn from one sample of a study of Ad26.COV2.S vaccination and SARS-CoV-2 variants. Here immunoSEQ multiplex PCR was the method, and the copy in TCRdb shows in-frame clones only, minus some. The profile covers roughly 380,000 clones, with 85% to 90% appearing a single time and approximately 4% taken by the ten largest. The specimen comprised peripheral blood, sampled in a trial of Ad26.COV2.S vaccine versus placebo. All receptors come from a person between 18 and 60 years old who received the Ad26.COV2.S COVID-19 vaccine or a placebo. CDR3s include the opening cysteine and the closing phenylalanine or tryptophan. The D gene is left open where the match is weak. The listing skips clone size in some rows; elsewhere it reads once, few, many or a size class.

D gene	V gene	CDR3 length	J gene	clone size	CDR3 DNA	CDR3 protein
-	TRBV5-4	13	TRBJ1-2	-	TGTGCCAGCAGCGGAGACAGCAGGCAAAGCTACACCTTC	CASSGDSRQSYTF
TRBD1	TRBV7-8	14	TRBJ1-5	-	TGTGCCAGCAGGGGACAGGGTAGCAATCAGCCCCAGCATTTT	CASRGQGSNQPQHF
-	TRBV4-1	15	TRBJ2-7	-	TGCGCCAGCAGCCAAGCCCAGGGGAACTCCTACGAGCAGTACTTC	CASSQAQGNSYEQYF
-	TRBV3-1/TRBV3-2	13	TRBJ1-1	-	TGTGCCAGCAGCCGGAGGGAGGACACTGAAGCTTTCTTT	CASSRREDTEAFF
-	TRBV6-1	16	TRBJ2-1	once	TGTGCCAGCAGTGAACGTAAGGCGGGGAACTACAATGAGCAGTTCTTC	CASSERKAGNYNEQFF
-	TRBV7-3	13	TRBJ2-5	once	TGTGCCAGCAGCCGAACACGGGCGGAGGCCCAGTACTTC	CASSRTRAEAQYF
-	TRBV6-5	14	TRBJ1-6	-	TGTGCCAGCAGGGTCGGCTCCTATAATTCACCCCTCCACTTT	CASRVGSYNSPLHF
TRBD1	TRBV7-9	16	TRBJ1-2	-	TGTGCCAGCACGATTGGGACAGGGGGCGCGAAATCTGGCTACACCTTC	CASTIGTGGAKSGYTF
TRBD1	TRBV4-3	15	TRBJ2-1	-	TGCGCCAGCAGCCGACGGACAGGGACCTACAATGAGCAGTTCTTC	CASSRRTGTYNEQFF
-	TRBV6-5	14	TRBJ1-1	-	TGTGCCAGCAGCATGCTGGCGACGAACACTGAAGCTTTCTTT	CASSMLATNTEAFF
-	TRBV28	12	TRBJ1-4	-	TGTGCCAGCAACAGGGACGTTGAAAAACTGTTTTTT	CASNRDVEKLFF
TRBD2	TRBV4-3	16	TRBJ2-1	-	TGCGCCAGCAGCCAACGACTAGCGGGGGGGCAGGGTGAGCAGTTCTTC	CASSQRLAGGQGEQFF
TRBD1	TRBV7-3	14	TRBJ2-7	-	TGTGCCAGCAGCTTGGGGGGACAGGGGACCGAGCAGTACTTC	CASSLGGQGTEQYF
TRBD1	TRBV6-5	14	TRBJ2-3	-	TGTGCCGTCCAACGAGGGACAGCCATAGATACGCAGTATTTT	CAVQRGTAIDTQYF
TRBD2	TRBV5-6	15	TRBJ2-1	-	TGTGCCAGCAGCTTCGGCACGGGGGGGTACAATGAGCAGTTCTTC	CASSFGTGGYNEQFF
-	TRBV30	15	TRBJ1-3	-	TGTGCCTGGATTCTTGGGGGTCTGCCTGGAAACACCATATATTTT	CAWILGGLPGNTIYF
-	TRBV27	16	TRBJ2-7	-	TGTGCCAGCAGTTTACGGTCGGGACATGCTTTCTACGAGCAGTACTTC	CASSLRSGHAFYEQYF
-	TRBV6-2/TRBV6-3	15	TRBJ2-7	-	TGTGCCAGCAGTTACTCGCCCCGGGTTACGAACGAGCAGTACTTC	CASSYSPRVTNEQYF
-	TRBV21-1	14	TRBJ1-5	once	TGTGCCAGCAGCACACGGACAGATACTCAGCCCCAGCATTTT	CASSTRTDTQPQHF
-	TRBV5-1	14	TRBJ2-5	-	TGCGCCAGCAGCTTTTGGGGGGCGCCGGAGACCCAGTACTTC	CASSFWGAPETQYF
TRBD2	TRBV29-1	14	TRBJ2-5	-	TGCAGCGTCCCGACTAGCGGGGGCCAAGAGACCCAGTACTTC	CSVPTSGGQETQYF
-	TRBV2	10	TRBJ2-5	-	TGTGCCAGCGAGAAAGAGACCCAGTACTTC	CASEKETQYF
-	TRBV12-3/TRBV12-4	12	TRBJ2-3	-	TGTGCCAGCAGTTATTTACGAGATACGCAGTATTTT	CASSYLRDTQYF
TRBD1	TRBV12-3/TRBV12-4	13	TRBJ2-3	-	TGTGCCAGCAGTTTTGCAGGGGGCGAAACGCAGTATTTT	CASSFAGGETQYF
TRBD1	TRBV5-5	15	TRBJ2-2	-	TGTGCCAGCAGCCGGGACAGGGCGAACACCGGGGAGCTGTTTTTT	CASSRDRANTGELFF
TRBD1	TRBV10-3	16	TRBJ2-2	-	TGTGCCATCAGTGAGCCGGGACAGGGAGGTACCGGGGAGCTGTTTTTT	CAISEPGQGGTGELFF
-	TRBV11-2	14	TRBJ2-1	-	TGTGCCAGCAGCCCACCCTCTTCTCGGGGTGAGCAGTTCTTC	CASSPPSSRGEQFF
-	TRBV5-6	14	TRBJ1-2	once	TGTGCCAGCAGCTTGTGGCCCGGAAACTATGGCTACACCTTC	CASSLWPGNYGYTF
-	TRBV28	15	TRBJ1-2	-	TGTGCCAGCAGTCGAACCGGGACGGATATCTATGGCTACACCTTC	CASSRTGTDIYGYTF
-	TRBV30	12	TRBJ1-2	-	TGTGCCTGCCCCGGGGTAGGACCCGGCTACACCTTC	CACPGVGPGYTF
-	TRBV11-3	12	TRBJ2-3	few	TGTGCCAGCAGCTTAGGAGGGGATACGCAGTATTTT	CASSLGGDTQYF
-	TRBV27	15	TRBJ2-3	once	TGTGCCAGCAGTTTATACGGGGGGCGGCCAGATACGCAGTATTTT	CASSLYGGRPDTQYF
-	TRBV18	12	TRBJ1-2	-	TGTGCCAGCTCACCGAACAGAGATGGCTACACCTTC	CASSPNRDGYTF
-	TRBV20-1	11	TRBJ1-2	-	TGCAGTGTAGCGGAACGGATTGGCTACACCTTC	CSVAERIGYTF
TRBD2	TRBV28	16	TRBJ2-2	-	TGTGCCAGCAGTTACCCCCCGGCGGGGGGCAACGGGGAGCTGTTTTTT	CASSYPPAGGNGELFF
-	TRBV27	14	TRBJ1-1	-	TGTGCCAGCAGTTTCAAATGGGGAAACACTGAAGCTTTCTTT	CASSFKWGNTEAFF
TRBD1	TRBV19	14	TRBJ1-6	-	TGTGCCAGTACCGACAGGGTAGGAGGATCACCCCTCCACTTT	CASTDRVGGSPLHF
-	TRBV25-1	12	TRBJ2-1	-	TGTGCCAGCAGTGAGGGGCTCGATGAGCAGTTCTTC	CASSEGLDEQFF
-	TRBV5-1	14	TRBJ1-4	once	TGCGCCAGCAGCTTGGCGCTCTCGGGTGAAAAACTGTTTTTT	CASSLALSGEKLFF
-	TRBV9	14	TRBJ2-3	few	TGTGCCAGCAGCGTAGGGGGTTCTGCAGATACGCAGTATTTT	CASSVGGSADTQYF
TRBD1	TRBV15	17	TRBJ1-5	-	TGTGCCACCAGCAGTCATTGGGGACAGGGGAAGAGTCAGCCCCAGCATTTT	CATSSHWGQGKSQPQHF
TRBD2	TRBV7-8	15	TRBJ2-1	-	TGTGCCAGCAGCTTAGGGGCGGGGGGCCACAATGAGCAGTTCTTC	CASSLGAGGHNEQFF
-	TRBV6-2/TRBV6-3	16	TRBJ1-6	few	TGTGCCAGCAGTTACCCGCTTCGAAGGTCGAATTCACCCCTCCACTTT	CASSYPLRRSNSPLHF
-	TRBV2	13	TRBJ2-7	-	TGTGCCAGCAGTGAAACAGGGAGAGACGAGCAGTACTTC	CASSETGRDEQYF
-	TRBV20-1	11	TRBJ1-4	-	TGCAGTGCTAGCGGGACAGAAAAACTGTTTTTT	CSASGTEKLFF
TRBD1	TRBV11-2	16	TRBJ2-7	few	TGTGCCAGCAGCTTAGATAGGGCAGGGGGTGCCTACGAGCAGTACTTC	CASSLDRAGGAYEQYF
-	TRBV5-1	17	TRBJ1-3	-	TGCGCCAGCAGCTTCCGTATCAAGAACGGCTCTGGAAACACCATATATTTT	CASSFRIKNGSGNTIYF
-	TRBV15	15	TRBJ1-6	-	TGTGCCACCAGCAGAGATAGGGGAAGTAGGTCACCCCTCCACTTT	CATSRDRGSRSPLHF
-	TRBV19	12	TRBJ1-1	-	TGTGCCACCCAACGGGGCAGCACTGAAGCTTTCTTT	CATQRGSTEAFF
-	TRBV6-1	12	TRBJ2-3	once	TGTGCCAGCAGTGATAGTTGGGCTACGCAGTATTTT	CASSDSWATQYF
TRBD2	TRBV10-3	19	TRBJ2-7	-	TGTGCCATCAGTGTACCACCCGGGACTAGCAGGGCGAGATCCTACGAGCAGTACTTC	CAISVPPGTSRARSYEQYF
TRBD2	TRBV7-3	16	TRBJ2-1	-	TGTGCCAGCAGCCCCATAGCGGGGGGCAACTTAATTGAGCAGTTCTTC	CASSPIAGGNLIEQFF
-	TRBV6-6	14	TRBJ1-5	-	TGTGCCAGCAGTTTAGGCCAGAGCAATCAGCCCCAGCATTTT	CASSLGQSNQPQHF
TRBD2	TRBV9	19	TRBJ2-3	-	TGTGCCCGCAGCGTAGGGGTAACTAGCGGGGGGTGGGGCACAGATACGCAGTATTTT	CARSVGVTSGGWGTDTQYF
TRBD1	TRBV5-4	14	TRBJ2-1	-	TGTGCCAGCAGCCCCACGGACAGGAACAATGAGCAGTTCTTC	CASSPTDRNNEQFF